Presented here are 14 T cell receptor beta chains from one specimen sequenced in a study of T cells expressing NK-cell markers. TCRdb re-analyzed the 5' RACE reads; it lists each CDR3 protein once, without DNA. This table lists about 430,000 distinct CDR3 sequences. Sequencing was performed on blood T cells: a sorted CD56 or NKG2C T cell subset, CD4+ or CD8+ T cells, or bulk PBMC T cells (not recorded which). All receptors come from a woman in her fifties or sixties in good health.

The J gene is TRBJ1-5, the V gene TRBV12-3 or TRBV12-4; lacking DNA, the TRBD1 call made by TCRdb goes unchecked. This CDR3 is built from 14 residues. CDR3 residues: CASSEGGSNQPQHF.

The chain is built from TRBV18 and TRBJ1-3; the D call from TCRdb, TRBD1, cannot be confirmed without DNA. Germline V lookup: CDR1 KGHSH, CDR2 LQKENI. This CDR3 has 16 residues. The CDR3 here is CASSFFSGMTGNTIYF.

The J gene is TRBJ1-1, the V gene TRBV6-6; TCRdb's D call of TRBD1 is untestable without DNA. From germline, CDR1 is MNHNY and CDR2 SVGAGI (reference sequence). The CDR3 consists of 13 residues. The CDR3 reads CASRPTGSTEAFF.

The chain combines TRBV2 with TRBJ1-5; the TCRdb D gene call, TRBD1, has no DNA to confirm it. The CDR3 is made up of 15 amino acids. CDR1 SNHLY and CDR2 FYNNEI come from the germline V gene. CDR3 region: CASSGRTGAGSTQHF.

This chain uses TRBV12-3 or TRBV12-4 with TRBJ1-2. The CDR3 runs 15 residues. The CDR3 loop reads CASSLGPRESDGYTF.

The rearrangement links TRBV2 to TRBJ1-1. This CDR3 contains 13 residues. From germline, CDR1 is SNHLY and CDR2 FYNNEI. CDR3 in amino acids: CAIKDGLNTEAFF.

The V gene is TRBV5-1, the J gene TRBJ2-1; without DNA, the TCRdb call of TRBD2 cannot be checked. This CDR3 contains 13 residues. Germline V gene data show CDR1 as SGHRS and CDR2 as YFSETQ. The CDR3: CASSRGTGGEQFF. Supplemented by reference TRBV5-1 and TRBJ2-1, the full variable domain reads KAGVTQTPRYLIKTRGQQVTLSCSPISGHRSVSWYQQTPGQGLQFLFEYFSETQRNKGNFPGRFSGRQFSNSRSEMNVSTLELGDSALYLCASSRGTGGEQFFGPGTRLTVL.

The V gene is TRBV5-4, the J gene TRBJ2-3; TCRdb outputs TRBD2, but without DNA this stays unchecked. This CDR3 region has 14 residues. Germline values: CDR1 SGHNT, CDR2 YYREEE (reference sequence). This CDR3 is CASSSRLEGDTQYF.

V and J are TRBV29-1 and TRBJ1-1. Germline V gene data show CDR1 as SQVTM and CDR2 as ANQGSEA. There are 14 residues in the CDR3. The chain's CDR3 is CSVGGGSRFTEAFF.

J is TRBJ1-6 and V is TRBV14. CDR3 length: 14 residues. Per the germline V gene, CDR1 is SGHDN and CDR2 is FVKESK. CDR3 region: CASSQDAKNSPLHF.

The chain uses TRBV12-3 or TRBV12-4 and TRBJ2-5; the D gene TCRdb calls, TRBD1, cannot be checked with no DNA. This CDR3 has 15 residues. The CDR3 sequence: CASSPAGRGQETQYF.

The V gene is TRBV20-1, the J gene TRBJ2-2; TCRdb selects TRBD2, and the lack of DNA leaves this call unchecked. CDR3 size: 15 residues. Per germline, CDR1 DFQATT and CDR2 SNEGSKA (reference sequence). CDR3 in amino acids: CSALSGSGITGELFF.

The rearrangement uses TRBV9 and TRBJ1-3; the D call of TRBD1 rests on TCRdb alone, since no DNA is present to check it. The CDR3 length is 16 residues. Germline assignment: CDR1 SGDLS and CDR2 YYNGEE. The CDR3 region is CASSVAPDSSGNTIYF.

The gene calls are TRBV12-5 and TRBJ2-7; TCRdb's D call of TRBD1 is untestable without DNA. The CDR3 consists of 16 residues. From germline, CDR1 is LGHNT and CDR2 FRNRAP. Here the CDR3 reads CASGFTTGTALYEQYF.